This TCR beta chain comes out of a study of glioma-infiltrating T cells. The wider study: Low-grade gliomas were grade II; glioblastomas were grade IV at initial diagnosis. Sequencing aimed for 4.5- to 10-fold coverage of approximately 990,000 peripheral T cells. Presurgical dexamethasone in glioma patients lasted six or fewer days. Whole-study results and caveats: Shared blood CDR3 signature motifs marked patients with low tissue-blood divergence.

V shed 6 bases and J shed 1 base, with 9 bases lying between them. The CDR3 spans 13 residues. Germline V gene data show CDR1 as MNHNS and CDR2 as SASEGT. TCR alpha and beta CDR3 regions were amplified from RNA using iRepertoire nested multiplex PCR. TCRdb reprocessed the multiplex PCR reads with MiXCR, giving one entry per CDR3 protein. The data contain around 350,000 distinct CDR3 sequences, around 45% of them seen just once; the ten biggest clones take up 12%. In the case of this clonotype: Its cognate antigen is unknown.

The TCR sequence derives from a human donor with low-grade glioma or glioblastoma, undergoing nonglioma brain surgery, or in good health (not recorded which). Input material: glioma tissue, nonneoplastic brain tissue, or PBMCs (not recorded which). The chain links TRBV6-1 to TRBJ1-1; D is perhaps TRBD1 (5 bases). CDR3 nucleotides: TGTGCCAGCAGAGAGGACACGAACACTGAAGCTTTCTTT. Encoded protein: CASREDTNTEAFF.